A selection of T cell receptor beta chains follows, all from one sample in a study of shared clonotypes between healthy human individuals. Sequencing was performed with immunoSEQ multiplex PCR; in TCRdb, only in-frame clones are kept and a portion is missing. The repertoire consists of about 480,000 clones, with around 79% occurring once and the leading ten covering 10% to 15%. Sequencing was carried out using PBMCs. These receptors all stem from a woman aged 40 to 50 in good health. Some clones in this sample may be carry-over from other donors' samples. Each CDR3 is given with its conserved first and last residue.

>TRBJ2-3|TRBV11-1
CASSFRRATYDTQYF
>TRBJ2-1|TRBV18
CASSPGTGGFEQFF
>TRBJ2-2|TRBV6-1
CASSGGHFAGELFF
>TRBJ1-5|TRBV2
CASSVQGGNQPQHF
>TRBJ1-4|TRBV19
CASSSHGPSANEKLFF
>TRBJ1-4|TRBV18
CASSPYSIEGKLFF
>TRBJ1-4|TRBV6-1
CAISEPRDEKLFF
>TRBJ1-4|TRBV4-1
CASSQSKSGMANEKLFF
>TRBJ2-5|TRBV9
CASSVGARMGETQYF
>TRBJ2-3|TRBV28
CASSPGLAGGEADTQYF
>TRBJ2-7|TRBV25-1
CASRDRRQTYEQYF
>TRBJ1-6|TRBV5-8
CASSYRRSSNSPLHF
>TRBJ2-7|TRBV2
CASTLDRGPSYEQYF
>TRBJ2-7|TRBV7-3
CASSLAGGQYEQYF
>TRBJ2-1|TRBV7-8
CASSLEGLLSSEQFF
>TRBJ1-1|TRBV19
CASSIGQPNTEAFF
>TRBJ1-5|TRBV30
CAWSVQAGPQHF
>TRBJ2-1|TRBV11-3
CASSQSGLANYNEQFF
>TRBJ1-2|TRBV28
CASTPPGVPRGYTF
>TRBJ1-4|TRBV5-5
CASSRQGSNEKLFF
>TRBJ2-2|TRBV2
CASLKESSAHGELFF
>TRBJ2-5|TRBV7-3
CASSSGPADQETQYF
>TRBJ2-1|TRBV9
CASSVELQGYNEQFF
>TRBJ2-3|TRBV10-3
CAISGVAGADTQYF
>TRBJ1-5|TRBV7-3
CASSIDRNQPQHF
>TRBJ2-1|TRBV5-1
CASSLAGNRQFF
>TRBJ2-7|TRBV7-2
CASSLADPGTNYEQYF
>TRBJ2-5|TRBV9
CASSVGGYEETQYF
>TRBJ2-1|TRBV2
CASSDAGEQFF
>TRBJ2-2|TRBV20-1
CSAGTWGELFF
>TRBJ2-2|TRBV2
CASSPTGRPTGELFF
>TRBJ2-1|TRBV7-8
CASSLEQRLPGDEQFF
>TRBJ2-3|TRBV11-2
CASSSQPINTDTQYF
>TRBJ2-7|TRBV7-3
CASSQTSGSYEQYF